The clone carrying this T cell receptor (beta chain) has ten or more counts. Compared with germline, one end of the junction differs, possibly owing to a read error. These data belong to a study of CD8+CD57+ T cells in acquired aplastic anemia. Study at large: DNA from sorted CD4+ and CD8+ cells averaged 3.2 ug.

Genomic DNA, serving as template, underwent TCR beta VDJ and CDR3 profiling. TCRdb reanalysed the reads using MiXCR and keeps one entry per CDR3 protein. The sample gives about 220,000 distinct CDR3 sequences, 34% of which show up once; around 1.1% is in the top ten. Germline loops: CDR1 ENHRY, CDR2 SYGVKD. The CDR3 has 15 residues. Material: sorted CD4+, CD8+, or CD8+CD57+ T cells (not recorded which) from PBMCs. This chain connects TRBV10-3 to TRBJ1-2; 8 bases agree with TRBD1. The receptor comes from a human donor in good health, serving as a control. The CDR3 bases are TGTGCCAGCAGTGAGGCTGGACAGGGACCCTATGGCTACACCTTC. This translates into CASSEAGQGPYGYTF.